Sequencing of this T cell receptor (beta chain) was carried out in a study of blood T cells in healthy people across ages. Using a J-beta primer mix together with a sample-barcoded 5' primer, a second PCR was run for about 6 to 11 cycles. TCRdb re-analysed the 5' RACE reads in MiXCR, keeping a single row per CDR3 protein. The data hold roughly 930,000 distinct CDR3 sequences, with roughly 43% observed a single time. Germline V gives CDR1 LGHNA, CDR2 YNFKEQ. Trimming at V came to 0 bases and at J to 3 bases, leaving 8 bases not matched to a gene. The CDR3 loop spans 18 amino acids. The clonotype was recovered from a man under 40 in good health. Sequenced input: blood. The rearrangement links TRBV4-2 to TRBJ2-5; the match to TRBD2 covers 12 bases. CDR3 loop: CASSQDLAGGSFEETQYF. Here the CDR3 DNA reads TGTGCCAGCAGCCAAGATCTAGCGGGGGGGTCATTTGAAGAGACCCAGTACTTC.